This T cell receptor (beta chain) is from a study of CD8+ T cells in alopecia areata. Study-level information: Treated individuals took tofacitinib by mouth, 5 to 10 mg twice daily.

This sample's treatment: oral pan-JAK inhibitor, 5-10 mg twice daily. Extraction and reverse transcription of RNA yielded cDNA as the sequencing template. The assay was immunoSEQ multiplex PCR, and TCRdb's table has in-frame clones only and misses some. The sample holds about 200,000 clones, 55% to 75% seen once. The sequenced sample was CD4+ T cells sorted from blood, obtained at week 24, from a patient treated with tofacitinib. The receptor was isolated from a human donor with alopecia areata.

The DNA of the CDR3 is TGTGCCAGCAGCGTAGTTCCGGGCGGGGGGACGGAGACCCAGTACTTC. It codes for CASSVVPGGGTETQYF. The genes are TRBV9 and TRBJ2-5; 8 bases align to TRBD2. CDR3 size: 16 residues. V dropped 0 bases and J dropped 5; count of bases not matched to a gene: 9. Germline V CDR1 and CDR2: SGDLS, YYNGEE.